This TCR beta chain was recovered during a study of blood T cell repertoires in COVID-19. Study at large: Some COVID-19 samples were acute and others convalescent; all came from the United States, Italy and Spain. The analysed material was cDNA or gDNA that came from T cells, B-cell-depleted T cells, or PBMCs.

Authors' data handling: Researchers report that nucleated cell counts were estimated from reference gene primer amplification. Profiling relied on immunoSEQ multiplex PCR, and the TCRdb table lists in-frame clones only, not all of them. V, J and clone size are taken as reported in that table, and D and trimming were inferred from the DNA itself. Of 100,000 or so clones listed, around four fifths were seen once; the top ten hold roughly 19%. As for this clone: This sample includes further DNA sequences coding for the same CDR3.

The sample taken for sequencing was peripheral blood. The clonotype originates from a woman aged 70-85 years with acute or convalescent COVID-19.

The CDR3 loop is CASSIDQGSGNTIYF. CDR3 coding DNA: TGTGCCAGTAGTATAGATCAGGGGTCCGGAAACACCATATATTTT. The chain is built from TRBV19 and TRBJ1-3; maybe TRBD1 (6 bases). The CDR3 consists of 15 residues. Germline V lookup: CDR1 LNHDA, CDR2 SQIVND (reference sequence). The V and J ends lost 0 bases and 4 bases respectively, with 10 bases between them.